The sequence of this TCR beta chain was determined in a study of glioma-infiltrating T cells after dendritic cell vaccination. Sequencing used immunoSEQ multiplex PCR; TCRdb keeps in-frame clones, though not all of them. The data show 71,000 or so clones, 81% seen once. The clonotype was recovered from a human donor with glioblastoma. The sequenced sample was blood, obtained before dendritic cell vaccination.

CDR3 bases: TGCGCCAGCAGCCCCCGCCACCAACAGGGGCGGACTGAAGCTTTCTTT. This translates into CASSPRHQQGRTEAFF. The chain links TRBV5-1 to TRBJ1-1, with 7 nucleotides matching TRBD1. CDR3 length: 16 amino acids. Germline V CDR1 and CDR2: SGHRS, YFSETQ. V gave up 4 bases and J gave up 5 bases; unmatched junction bases: 14.